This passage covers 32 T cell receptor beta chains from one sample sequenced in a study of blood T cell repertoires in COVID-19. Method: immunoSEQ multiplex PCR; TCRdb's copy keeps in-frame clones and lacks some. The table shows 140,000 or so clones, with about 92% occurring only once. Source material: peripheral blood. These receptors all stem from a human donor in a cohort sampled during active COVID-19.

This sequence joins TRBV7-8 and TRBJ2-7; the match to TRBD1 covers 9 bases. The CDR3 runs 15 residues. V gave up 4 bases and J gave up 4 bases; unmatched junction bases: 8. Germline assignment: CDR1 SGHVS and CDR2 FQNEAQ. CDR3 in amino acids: CASSSAGTGWYEQYF. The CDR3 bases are TGTGCCAGCAGCTCCGCCGGGACAGGGTGGTACGAGCAGTACTTC. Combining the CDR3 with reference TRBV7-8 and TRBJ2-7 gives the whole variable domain GAGVSQSPRYKVAKRGQDVALRCDPISGHVSLFWYQQALGQGPEFLTYFQNEAQLDKSGLPSDRFFAERPEGSVSTLKIQRTQQEDSAVYLCASSSAGTGWYEQYFGPGTRLTVT.

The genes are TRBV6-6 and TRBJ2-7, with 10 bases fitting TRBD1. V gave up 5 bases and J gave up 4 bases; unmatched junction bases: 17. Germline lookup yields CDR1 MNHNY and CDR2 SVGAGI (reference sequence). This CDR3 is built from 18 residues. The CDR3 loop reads CASSLQMGGTGDRYEQYF. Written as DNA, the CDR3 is TGTGCCAGCAGTCTACAAATGGGGGGGACAGGGGATCGTTACGAGCAGTACTTC.

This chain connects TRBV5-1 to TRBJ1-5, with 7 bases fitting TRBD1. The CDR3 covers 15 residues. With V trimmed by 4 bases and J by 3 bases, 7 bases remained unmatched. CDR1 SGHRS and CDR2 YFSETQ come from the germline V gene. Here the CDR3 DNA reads TGCGCCAGCAGCCCTGGGACAGACCCCAATCAGCCCCAGCATTTT. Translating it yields CASSPGTDPNQPQHF.

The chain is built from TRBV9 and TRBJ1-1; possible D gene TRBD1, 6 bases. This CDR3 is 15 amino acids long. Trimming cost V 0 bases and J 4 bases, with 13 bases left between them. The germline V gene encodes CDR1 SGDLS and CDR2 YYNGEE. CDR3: CASSVDGGRSTEAFF. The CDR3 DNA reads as TGTGCCAGCAGCGTAGATGGGGGCAGGAGCACTGAAGCTTTCTTT.

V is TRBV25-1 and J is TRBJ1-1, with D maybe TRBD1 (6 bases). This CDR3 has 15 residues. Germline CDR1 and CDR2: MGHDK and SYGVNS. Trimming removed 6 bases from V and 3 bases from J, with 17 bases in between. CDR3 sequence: CASRQTGMGDTEAFF. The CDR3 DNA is TGTGCCAGCAGGCAAACAGGGATGGGGGACACTGAAGCTTTCTTT.

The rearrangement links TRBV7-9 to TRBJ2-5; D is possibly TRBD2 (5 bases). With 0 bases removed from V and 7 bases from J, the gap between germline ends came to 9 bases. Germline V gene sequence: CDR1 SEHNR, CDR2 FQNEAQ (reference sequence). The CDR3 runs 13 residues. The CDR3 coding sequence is TGTGCCAGCAGCTTAGCTTTTGGAGGGACCCAGTACTTC. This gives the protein CASSLAFGGTQYF.

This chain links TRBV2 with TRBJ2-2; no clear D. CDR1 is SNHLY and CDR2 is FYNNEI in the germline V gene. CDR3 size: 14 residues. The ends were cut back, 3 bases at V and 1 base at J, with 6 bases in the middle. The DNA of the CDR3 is TGTGCCAGCAGTGATAGGAGGAACACCGGGGAGCTGTTTTTT. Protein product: CASSDRRNTGELFF.

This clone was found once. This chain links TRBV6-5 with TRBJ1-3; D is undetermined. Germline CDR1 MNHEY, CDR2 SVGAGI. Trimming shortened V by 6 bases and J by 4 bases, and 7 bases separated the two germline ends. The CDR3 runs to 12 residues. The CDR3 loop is CASRVTGNTIYF. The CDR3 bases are TGTGCCAGCAGAGTCACAGGAAACACCATATATTTT.

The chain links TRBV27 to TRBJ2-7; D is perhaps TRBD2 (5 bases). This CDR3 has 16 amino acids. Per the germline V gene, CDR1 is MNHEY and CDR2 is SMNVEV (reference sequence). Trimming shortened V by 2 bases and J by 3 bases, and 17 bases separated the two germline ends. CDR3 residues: CASSLRVGEIHYEQYF. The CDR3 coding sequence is TGTGCCAGCAGTTTAAGGGTTGGGGAGATCCACTACGAGCAGTACTTC.

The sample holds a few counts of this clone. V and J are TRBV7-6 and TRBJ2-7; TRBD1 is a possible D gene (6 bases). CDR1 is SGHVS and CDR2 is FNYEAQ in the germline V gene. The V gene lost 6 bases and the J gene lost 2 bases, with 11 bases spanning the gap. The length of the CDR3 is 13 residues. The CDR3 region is CASRLGATYEQYF. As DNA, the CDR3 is TGTGCCAGCAGGCTGGGGGCAACCTACGAGCAGTACTTC.

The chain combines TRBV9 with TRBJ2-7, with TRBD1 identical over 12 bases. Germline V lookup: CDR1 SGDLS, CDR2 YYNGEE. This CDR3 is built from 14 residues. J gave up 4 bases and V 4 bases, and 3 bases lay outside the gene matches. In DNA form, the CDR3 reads TGTGCCAGCAGCACGGGACAGGGGGCTTACGAGCAGTACTTC. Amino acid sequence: CASSTGQGAYEQYF.

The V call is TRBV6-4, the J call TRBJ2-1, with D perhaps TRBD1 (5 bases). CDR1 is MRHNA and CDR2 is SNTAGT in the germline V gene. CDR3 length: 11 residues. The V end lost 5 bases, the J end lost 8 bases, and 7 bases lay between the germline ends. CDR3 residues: CASSQGHEQFF. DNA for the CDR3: TGTGCCAGCAGTCAGGGCCATGAGCAGTTCTTC.

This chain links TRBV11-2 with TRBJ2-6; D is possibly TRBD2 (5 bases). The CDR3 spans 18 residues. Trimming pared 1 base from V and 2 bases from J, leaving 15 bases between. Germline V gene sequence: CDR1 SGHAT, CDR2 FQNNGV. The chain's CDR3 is CASSLGLLAGTGANVLTF. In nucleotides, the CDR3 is TGTGCCAGCAGCTTAGGACTATTGGCAGGCACTGGGGCCAACGTCCTGACTTTC.

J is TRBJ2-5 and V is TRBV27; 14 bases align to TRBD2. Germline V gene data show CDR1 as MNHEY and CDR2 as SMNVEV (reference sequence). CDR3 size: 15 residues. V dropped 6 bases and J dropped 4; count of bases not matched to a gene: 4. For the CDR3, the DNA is TGTGCCAGCAGACCGGGACTAGCGGGGGTAGAGACCCAGTACTTC. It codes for CASRPGLAGVETQYF.

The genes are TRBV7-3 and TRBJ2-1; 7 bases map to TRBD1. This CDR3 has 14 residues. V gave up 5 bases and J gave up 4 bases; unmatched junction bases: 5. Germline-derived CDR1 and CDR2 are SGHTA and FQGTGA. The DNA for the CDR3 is TGTGCCAGCAGCCCAGGGGGTCAATACAATGAGCAGTTCTTC. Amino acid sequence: CASSPGGQYNEQFF.

For the CDR3, the DNA is TGTGCCAGCAAATTCGCTCAAGGGAATCACAGGGGAAGGCTCAACACAGATACGCAGTATTTT. Protein product: CASKFAQGNHRGRLNTDTQYF. The V gene is TRBV27, the J gene TRBJ2-3; TRBD1 aligns across 7 bases. After removal of 7 bases from V and 2 bases from J, the junction contained 27 bases not matched to a gene. The germline CDR1 and CDR2 sequences are MNHEY and SMNVEV (reference sequence). This CDR3 region has 21 residues.

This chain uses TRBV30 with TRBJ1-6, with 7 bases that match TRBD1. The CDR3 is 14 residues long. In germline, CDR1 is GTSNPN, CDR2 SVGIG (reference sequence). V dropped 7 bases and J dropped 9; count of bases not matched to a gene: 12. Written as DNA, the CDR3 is TGTGCCTTGAACGTGAAGGGGGCTAGTTCACCCCTCCACTTT. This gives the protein CALNVKGASSPLHF.

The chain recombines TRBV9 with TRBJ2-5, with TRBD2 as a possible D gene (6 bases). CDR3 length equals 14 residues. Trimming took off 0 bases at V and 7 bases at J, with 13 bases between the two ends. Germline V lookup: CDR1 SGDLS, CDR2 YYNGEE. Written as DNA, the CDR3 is TGTGCCAGCAGCGTAGCGGGGTTGGGAGGGACCCAGTACTTC. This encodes CASSVAGLGGTQYF.

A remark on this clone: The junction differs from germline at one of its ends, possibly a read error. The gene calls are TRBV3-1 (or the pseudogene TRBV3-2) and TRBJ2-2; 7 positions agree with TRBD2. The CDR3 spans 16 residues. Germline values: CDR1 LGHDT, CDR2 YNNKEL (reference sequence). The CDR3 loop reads CASTQKGLANTGELFF. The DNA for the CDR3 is TGTGCCAGCACCCAAAAAGGACTAGCGAACACCGGGGAGCTGTTTTTT.

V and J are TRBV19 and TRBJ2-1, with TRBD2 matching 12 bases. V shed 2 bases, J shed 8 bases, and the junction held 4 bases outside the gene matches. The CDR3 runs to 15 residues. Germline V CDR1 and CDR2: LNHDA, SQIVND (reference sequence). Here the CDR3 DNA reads TGTGCCAGTAGTATATCTAGCGGGGGGGCCTATGAGCAGTTCTTC. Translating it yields CASSISSGGAYEQFF.

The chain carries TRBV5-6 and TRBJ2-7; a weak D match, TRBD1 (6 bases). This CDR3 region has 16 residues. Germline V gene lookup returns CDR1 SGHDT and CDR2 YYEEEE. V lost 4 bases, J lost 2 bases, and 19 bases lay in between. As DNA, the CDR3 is TGTGCCAGCAGCAATAACCACCGGACAGTTACCTACGAGCAGTACTTC. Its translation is CASSNNHRTVTYEQYF.

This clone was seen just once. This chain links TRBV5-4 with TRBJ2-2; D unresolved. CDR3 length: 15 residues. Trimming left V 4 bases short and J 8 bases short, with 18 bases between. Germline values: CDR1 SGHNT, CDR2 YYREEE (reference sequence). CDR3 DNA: TGTGCCAGCAGCCGGAGTCCCTCCTCACCGGGGGAGCTGTTTTTT. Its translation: CASSRSPSSPGELFF.

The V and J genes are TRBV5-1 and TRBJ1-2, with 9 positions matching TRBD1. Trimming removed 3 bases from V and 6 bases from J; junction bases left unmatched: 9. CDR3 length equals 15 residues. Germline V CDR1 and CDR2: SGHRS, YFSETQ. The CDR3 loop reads CASSSGQGNGNGYTF. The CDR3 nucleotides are TGCGCCAGCAGCTCGGGACAGGGAAACGGGAATGGCTACACCTTC.

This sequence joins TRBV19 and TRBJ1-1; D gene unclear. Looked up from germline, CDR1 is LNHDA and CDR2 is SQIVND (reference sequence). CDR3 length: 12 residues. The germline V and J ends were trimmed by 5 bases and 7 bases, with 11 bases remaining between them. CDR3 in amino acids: CASSPRGVEAFF. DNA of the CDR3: TGTGCCAGTAGTCCCCGAGGAGTTGAAGCTTTCTTT.

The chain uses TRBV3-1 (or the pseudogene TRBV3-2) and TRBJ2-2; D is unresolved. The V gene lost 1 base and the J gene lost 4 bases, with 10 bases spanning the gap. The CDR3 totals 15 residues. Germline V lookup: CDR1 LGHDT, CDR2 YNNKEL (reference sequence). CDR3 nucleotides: TGTGCCAGCAGCCAAGTCTCGGAGCCCACCGGGGAGCTGTTTTTT. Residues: CASSQVSEPTGELFF.

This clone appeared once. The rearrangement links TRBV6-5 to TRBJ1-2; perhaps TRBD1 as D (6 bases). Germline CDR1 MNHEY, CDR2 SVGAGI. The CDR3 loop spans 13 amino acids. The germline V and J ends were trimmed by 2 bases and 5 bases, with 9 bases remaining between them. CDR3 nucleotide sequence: TGTGCCAGCAGTTACATCAGGGGATATGGCTACACCTTC. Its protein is CASSYIRGYGYTF.

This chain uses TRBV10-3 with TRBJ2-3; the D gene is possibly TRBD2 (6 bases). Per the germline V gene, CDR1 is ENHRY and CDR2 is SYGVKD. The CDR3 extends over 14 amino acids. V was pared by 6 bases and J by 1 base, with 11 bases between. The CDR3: CAIRAGPGTDTQYF. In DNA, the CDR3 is TGTGCCATCAGAGCGGGCCCCGGCACAGATACGCAGTATTTT.

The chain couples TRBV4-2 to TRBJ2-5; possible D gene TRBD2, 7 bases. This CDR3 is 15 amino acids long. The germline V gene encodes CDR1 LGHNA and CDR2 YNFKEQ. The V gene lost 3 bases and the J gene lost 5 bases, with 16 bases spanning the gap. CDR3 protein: CASSQLGGPGETQYF. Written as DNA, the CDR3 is TGTGCCAGCAGCCAGCTCGGGGGGCCGGGGGAGACCCAGTACTTC.

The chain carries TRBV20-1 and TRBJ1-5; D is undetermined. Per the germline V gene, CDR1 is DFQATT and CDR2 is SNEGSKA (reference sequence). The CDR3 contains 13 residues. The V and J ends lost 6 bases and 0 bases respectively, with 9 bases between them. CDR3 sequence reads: CSASLGSNQPQHF. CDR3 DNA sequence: TGCAGTGCGAGTCTCGGTAGCAATCAGCCCCAGCATTTT.

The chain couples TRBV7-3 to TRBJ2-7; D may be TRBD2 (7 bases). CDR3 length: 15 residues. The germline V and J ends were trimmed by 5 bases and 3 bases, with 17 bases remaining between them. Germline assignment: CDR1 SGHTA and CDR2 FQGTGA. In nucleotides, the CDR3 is TGTGCCAGCAGCCGCGGGGGAGACAGGCGCTACGAGCAGTACTTC. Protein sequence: CASSRGGDRRYEQYF.

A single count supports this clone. The CDR3 DNA reads as TGTGCCAGCAGCCGCACGTGGGGGGACAATCAGCCCCAGCATTTT. It codes for CASSRTWGDNQPQHF. This chain connects TRBV3-1 (or the pseudogene TRBV3-2) to TRBJ1-5, with D perhaps matching TRBD1 (5 bases). V was clipped by 4 bases and J by 3 bases, with 13 bases between them. Germline assignment: CDR1 LGHDT and CDR2 YNNKEL (reference sequence). The CDR3 is 15 residues long.

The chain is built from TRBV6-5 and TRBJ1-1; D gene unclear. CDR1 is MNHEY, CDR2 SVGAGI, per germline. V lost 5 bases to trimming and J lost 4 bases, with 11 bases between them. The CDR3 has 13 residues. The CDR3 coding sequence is TGTGCCAGCAGTCACTTTTGGAGCACTGAAGCTTTCTTT. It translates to CASSHFWSTEAFF.